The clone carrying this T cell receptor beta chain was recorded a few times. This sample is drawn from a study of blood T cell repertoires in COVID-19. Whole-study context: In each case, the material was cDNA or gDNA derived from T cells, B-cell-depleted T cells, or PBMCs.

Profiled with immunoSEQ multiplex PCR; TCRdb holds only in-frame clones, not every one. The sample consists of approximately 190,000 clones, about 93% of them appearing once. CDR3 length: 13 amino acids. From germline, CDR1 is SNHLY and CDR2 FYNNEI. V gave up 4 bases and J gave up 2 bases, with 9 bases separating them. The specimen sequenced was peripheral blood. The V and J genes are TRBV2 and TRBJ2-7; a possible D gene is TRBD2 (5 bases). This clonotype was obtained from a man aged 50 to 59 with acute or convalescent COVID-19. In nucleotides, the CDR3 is TGTGCCAGCAGTGTGAGCGGACCCTACGAGCAGTACTTC. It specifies CASSVSGPYEQYF.